A single sample gave rise to the 7 T cell receptor beta chains below, sequenced in a study (dated by TCRdb to between 2014 and 2017). CD4+CD25+CD127-/low cells were isolated as Tregs. Library creation used 5' RACE. Sequencing used an Illumina MiSeq. In TCRdb, the public reads were trimmed at Q25 with fastp and aligned with MiXCR, with productive beta chains retained. Duplicate CDR3 protein sequences are folded into a single record with the most common DNA and genes. This sample comprises roughly 60,000 distinct CDR3 sequences, 26% of them detected only once. 2% to 2.5% of the sample is taken by the ten largest. Sequenced: tumor-infiltrating Tregs sorted from the breast tumor. The receptor set was obtained from a female donor with breast cancer.

This rearrangement joins TRBV4-3 to TRBJ1-6; perhaps TRBD1 as D (5 bases). The CDR3 runs to 15 residues. In germline, CDR1 is LGHNA, CDR2 YSLEER. V lost 0 bases and J 8 bases, leaving 11 bases between the germline ends. The CDR3 DNA follows: TGCGCCAGCAGCCAAGATCCGGGGGGTGATTCACCCCTCCACTTT. Translation: CASSQDPGGDSPLHF.

This clonotype was seen more than once but under ten times. CDR3: CASSSRTPGEYNEQFF. In DNA, the CDR3 is TGTGCCAGCAGTTCGAGGACCCCAGGAGAGTACAATGAGCAGTTCTTC. V is TRBV12-3 or TRBV12-4 and J is TRBJ2-1; no definite D call. The CDR3 sequence is 16 residues long. V was cut by 4 bases and J by 4 bases, with 17 bases left in between.

This clonotype was seen many times. The J gene is TRBJ2-2, the V gene TRBV9; D uncertain. Germline V gene lookup returns CDR1 SGDLS and CDR2 YYNGEE. Trimming cost V 4 bases and J 2 bases, with 9 bases left between them. The CDR3 is 14 amino acids. In DNA form, the CDR3 reads TGTGCCAGCAGCATGACCGGTAACACCGGGGAGCTGTTTTTT. Residues: CASSMTGNTGELFF. The variable domain in full, with the rest retrieved from reference TRBV9 and TRBJ2-2, is DSGVTQTPKHLITATGQRVTLRCSPRSGDLSVYWYQQSLDQGLQFLIQYYNGEERAKGNILERFSAQQFPDLHSELNLSSLELGDSALYFCASSMTGNTGELFFGEGSRLTVL.

The table lists this clonotype with a few counts. The chain has TRBV5-1 and TRBJ1-1; D is perhaps TRBD1 (5 bases). The CDR3 runs 13 residues. The germline V gene encodes CDR1 SGHRS and CDR2 YFSETQ. Trimming removed 5 bases from V and 1 base from J, with 9 bases in between. In DNA form, the CDR3 reads TGCGCCAGCAGAGGGGCAGAGAACACTGAAGCTTTCTTT. Its translation: CASRGAENTEAFF.

There are a few counts of this clonotype. The chain links TRBV20-1 to TRBJ1-4, with 11 bases matching TRBD1. With V trimmed by 0 bases and J by 7 bases, 7 bases remained unmatched. There are 16 residues in the CDR3. Germline assignment: CDR1 DFQATT and CDR2 SNEGSKA (reference sequence). CDR3 sequence (DNA): TGCAGTGCTAGAGACGTAGGGACAGGGGGACGTGAAAAACTGTTTTTT. It codes for CSARDVGTGGREKLFF.

Note on this clonotype: A much larger clonotype is one base distant, so this may be a read error. As the CDR3 is not closed by the conserved phenylalanine or tryptophan, this likely results from a read error. The chain carries TRBV4-2 and TRBJ2-5; D ambiguous. This CDR3 is 12 amino acids long. The germline V gene has CDR1 LGHNA and CDR2 YNFKEQ. Trimming took off 0 bases at V and 4 bases at J, with 3 bases between the two ends. The CDR3 DNA is TGTGCCAGCAGCCAAGAACTAGAGACCCAGTACCTC. Translating gives CASSQELETQYL.

The chain has TRBV6-5 and TRBJ2-1; perhaps TRBD1 as D (5 bases). The CDR3 spans 12 residues. CDR1 is MNHEY and CDR2 is SVGAGI in the germline V gene. The V end was cut by 10 bases, the J end by 7 bases, with 14 bases between. This chain's CDR3 is CATKDTTNEQFF. The DNA of the CDR3 is TGTGCCACAAAGGACACAACGAATGAGCAGTTCTTC.